A single TCR beta chain is shown here with its context. This clone was observed a few times. It has no known antigen specificity. No clone much larger than this one lies a single base away; base qualities are absent. This sample was included in a study of PD-L1 blockade in urothelial cancer (TCRdb year 2017). The study in broad terms: All patients started therapy around 2014 and received atezolizumab 1,200 mg intravenously every 3 weeks. About 90% of the roughly 29 patients were identified as males with urothelial cancer of bladder origin, and a prior smoking history was reported by 18 of 29 patients. An ECOG performance status of 0 or 1 was recorded for the patients, and 0 to 3 prior chemotherapy regimens had been received by the patients. Blood samples were analyzed 3 weeks after the start of treatment (second dose) and 6 weeks after the start of treatment. Blood samples gave median yields of around 150,000 T cells and approximately 80,000 unique TCRs, along with a median clonality of around 0.075. The study was an exploratory multi-omic analysis of somatic, immune and clinical correlates of response to PD-L1 blockade with atezolizumab in urothelial cancer. Pretreatment tumor samples and matched peripheral blood, collected serially before and after atezolizumab treatment, underwent TCR sequencing. Progression-free survival longer than 6 months counted as durable clinical benefit, and TCR features were additionally tested against both progression-free and overall survival. In the same patients, pretreatment tumors underwent whole exome sequencing and RNA sequencing in addition to TCR sequencing. Durable clinical benefit was achieved by nine patients but not by the remaining 20. Around 29 patients had pretreatment blood TCR-seq, some 24 had at least one posttreatment blood collection, and some 24 had tumor TCR-seq. The investigation overall reported the following: Because the sample size was small (n ≈ 28) and many of the analyses were exploratory, the results are meant to be hypothesis-generating. At 3 weeks after the start of treatment, tumor-associated TCR clones in peripheral blood had expanded more in patients with durable benefit (n ≈ 22, p = 0.022). Improved progression-free and overall survival was associated with having pretreatment peripheral blood TCR clonality below the median.

The CDR3 numbers 13 residues from cysteine through phenylalanine. The only DNA kept is the CDR3, 39 bases in frame from the first base. V loses 7 bases of germline sequence and J loses 0 bases, and the interval between the two ends is 7 bases. CDR1 and CDR2 were assigned from the germline V gene as SGHTA and FQGNSA. Taken with the paper, the label for time point translates to: pretreatment peripheral blood. The cohort comprised approximately 30 patients with locally advanced or metastatic urothelial carcinoma treated at Memorial Sloan Kettering on a trial protocol. Peripheral blood mononuclear cells were collected pretreatment and during treatment, with between 1 and 8 total time points per patient. The Qiagen DNeasy Blood extraction kit was used to purify genomic DNA from total PBMCs and tumor samples. PBMCs were collected pretreatment and during treatment, and were isolated and stored as previously described.

Synthetic TCR analog templates were spiked into each PCR to estimate absolute template abundance from read counts. The immunoSEQ assay used bias-controlled V and J gene primers to amplify TCRbeta CDR3 regions from genomic DNA. Rearranged TCRbeta segments were sequenced at approximately 20X coverage. On the study's bioinformatics: Clustering was used to correct sequencing errors, and CDR3s were annotated against IMGT so that V, D and J genes could be assigned. Downstream analyses used only productive TCRbeta rearrangements, leaving out any out-of-frame or stop-codon sequences. To compute clonality, Shannon entropy was normalized by the log of the number of unique productive sequences and then subtracted from one. Fisher's exact test with Benjamini-Hochberg correction, at a threshold of adjusted p below 0.01, was used to find clones that differed between time points or between blood and tumor. Sourced from immuneACCESS, this table was stored by TCRdb with only in-frame sequences that have V and J called. A share of the clones is absent; for the studies checked, an unresolved V gene accounts for under half, and the remainder has no known explanation. V, J and clone size reflect that table, while D and trimming were determined from the DNA. The table for this sample lists tens of thousands of clones; about 68% of them were counted only once. Over 4% of the sample is taken by the ten largest.

This clonotype was obtained from a man in his 70s with urothelial cancer. Recombination joined TRBV7-2 with TRBJ2-1, with the D segment identity uncertain. The source was PBMCs, collected around atezolizumab (anti-PD-L1) treatment. The nucleotides are TGTGCCAGCACCCTCCCCTCCTACAATGAGCAGTTCTTC. Translated, this is CASTLPSYNEQFF. Beyond the CDR3, the reference TRBV7-2 and TRBJ2-1 genes provide the residues; the full variable domain reads: GAGVSQSPSNKVTEKGKDVELRCDPISGHTALYWYRQSLGQGLEFLIYFQGNSAPDKSGLPSDRFSAERTGGSVSTLTIQRTQQEDSAVYLCASTLPSYNEQFFGPGTRLTVL.